This T cell receptor beta chain stems from a study of CD8+ T cells in alopecia areata. Study-wide results and limits: Scalp samples also yield sequences of resident alphabeta T cells from normal skin.

This clone was counted a few times. The antigen remains unidentified. This CDR3 has 15 residues. Germline V lookup: CDR1 SGHRS, CDR2 YFSETQ. V shed 2 bases, J shed 3 bases, and the junction held 3 bases outside the gene matches. Reverse transcribed after extraction, RNA yielded cDNA as the sequencing template. The repertoire was sequenced with immunoSEQ multiplex PCR; TCRdb's copy has only in-frame clones and lacks some. Here the sample spans hundreds of thousands of clones, under 70% being singletons. The sequence was collected from a human donor with alopecia areata. Sequenced material: CD4+ T cells sorted from blood, taken at week 0. The chain links TRBV5-1 to TRBJ2-1; 9 bases agree with TRBD2. This CDR3 reads CASSLMTSGYNEQFF. The DNA of the CDR3 is TGCGCCAGCAGCTTAATGACTAGCGGCTACAATGAGCAGTTCTTC. Full variable domain (remainder filled in from reference TRBV5-1 and TRBJ2-1): KAGVTQTPRYLIKTRGQQVTLSCSPISGHRSVSWYQQTPGQGLQFLFEYFSETQRNKGNFPGRFSGRQFSNSRSEMNVSTLELGDSALYLCASSLMTSGYNEQFFGPGTRLTVL.